This T cell receptor beta chain was profiled in a study of shared clonotypes between healthy human individuals. Study overall: Each donor's CD8 memory used one plate, CD8 naive two, each CD4 subset three. General study points: Relative to their counterparts shared across all four donors, non-shared clonotypes exhibited diminished generation probabilities.

The CDR3 is made up of 14 amino acids. The germline CDR1 and CDR2 sequences are MDHEN and SYDVKM. With 3 bases removed from V and 7 bases from J, the gap between germline ends came to 14 bases. A remark on this clone: Its target is unknown.

The assay was immunoSEQ multiplex PCR, and TCRdb's table has in-frame clones only and misses some. The sample lists roughly 640,000 clones; approximately 74% were seen once. It was into CD45RA+ naive and CD45RA-negative memory subsets that the CD4+ cells were split. Material for sequencing was memory CD4+ T cells sorted from blood. As to subset: CD45RA-negative fraction. V usage is TRBV28 and J usage is TRBJ2-3; D unresolved. The clonotype was recovered from a woman younger than 45 in good health. The CDR3, as DNA: TGTGCCAGCAGTTTTCCCATGCCACCAAATACGCAGTATTTT. Amino acid sequence: CASSFPMPPNTQYF.